This is a list of T cell receptor beta chains from one sample in a study of shared clonotypes between healthy human individuals. Here immunoSEQ multiplex PCR was the method, and the copy in TCRdb shows in-frame clones only, minus some. The sample carries roughly 1,500,000 clones, around 98% recorded once. The specimen sequenced was naive CD4+ T cells sorted from blood. All receptors come from a man in his thirties or forties in good health. The CDR3 runs from the conserved cysteine through the conserved F or W. D genes are given only for firm matches. Not all rows give a size; the values are once, few, many and, for expanded clones, a class.

j_call d_call clone_size cdr3_length v_call cdr3_nt cdr3_aa
TRBJ1-4 NA NA 11 TRBV7-2 TGTGCCAGCAGCTCACATGAAAAACTGTTTTTT CASSSHEKLFF
TRBJ2-7 TRBD2 NA 15 TRBV5-1 TGCGCCAGCAGCTTTAGCGGGGGTCCCTCCTACGAGCAGTACTTC CASSFSGGPSYEQYF
TRBJ1-5 NA once 13 TRBV11-2 TGTGCCAGCAGCTTTAACAGCAATCAGCCCCAGCATTTT CASSFNSNQPQHF
TRBJ2-6 NA few 15 TRBV5-1 TGCGCCAGCAGCTTGGTGGGCTCTGGGGCCAACGTCCTGACTTTC CASSLVGSGANVLTF
TRBJ1-5 NA NA 14 TRBV25-1 TGTGCCAGCAGCCCCGGGGCTAGCAATCAGCCCCAGCATTTT CASSPGASNQPQHF
TRBJ2-7 NA NA 14 TRBV6-5 TGTGCCAGCAGTTATGCCAGGGGACTCTCCGAGCAGTACTTC CASSYARGLSEQYF
TRBJ2-7 NA NA 15 TRBV15 TGTGCCACCAGCATTTTCAGGGTCCCCTCCTACGAGCAGTACTTC CATSIFRVPSYEQYF
TRBJ2-3 NA NA 12 TRBV5-1 TGCGCCAGCACTGGGGCCACAGATACGCAGTATTTT CASTGATDTQYF
TRBJ2-7 NA NA 15 TRBV5-4 TGTGCCAGCAGCCCGGCGGCAGGTAGAACGGACGAGCAGTACTTC CASSPAAGRTDEQYF
TRBJ2-3 NA NA 14 TRBV18 TGTGCCAGCTCACCAACTAGCAGCACAGATACGCAGTATTTT CASSPTSSTDTQYF
TRBJ1-4 NA once 16 TRBV6-5 TGTGCCAGCAGTTCACGCCCTGTTCCAACTAATGAAAAACTGTTTTTT CASSSRPVPTNEKLFF
TRBJ1-1 TRBD1 NA 14 TRBV15 TGTGCCACCAGCAGAGGACAGGGGCACACTGAAGCTTTCTTT CATSRGQGHTEAFF
TRBJ1-2 TRBD1 NA 13 TRBV6-5 TGTGCCAGCAGTACGGACAGGGGCGGTGGCTACACCTTC CASSTDRGGGYTF
TRBJ2-1 TRBD1 NA 13 TRBV29-1 TGCAGCGCGACAGGGGTCCCCTCCTATGAGCAGTTCTTC CSATGVPSYEQFF
TRBJ1-5 NA NA 14 TRBV27 TGTGCCAGCAGTTTACGGGATAGCAATCAGCCCCAGCATTTT CASSLRDSNQPQHF
TRBJ1-1 NA NA 12 TRBV7-9 TGTGCCAGCAGCTTTGGACCGAGGGAAGCTTTCTTT CASSFGPREAFF
TRBJ2-7 NA NA 11 TRBV27 TGTGCCAGCGGACAGACCTACGAGCAGTACTTC CASGQTYEQYF
TRBJ2-7 NA NA 14 TRBV28 TGTGCCAGCAGTTTAAGGGACGGAATATACGAGCAGTACTTC CASSLRDGIYEQYF
TRBJ2-5 TRBD1 NA 13 TRBV10-2 TGCGCCAGCAGCCCGACAGGGGACGAGACCCAGTACTTC CASSPTGDETQYF
TRBJ2-7 TRBD2 NA 16 TRBV27 TGTGCCAGCAGTTTAGCGGGAGGGCCCGTTAACTACGAGCAGTACTTC CASSLAGGPVNYEQYF
TRBJ1-1 NA once 11 TRBV28 TGTGCCAGCAGTTTCCCCTCTGGAGCTTTCTTT CASSFPSGAFF
TRBJ2-1 TRBD2 NA 15 TRBV7-8 TGTGCCAGCAGCTGGCGGGAGGGGGGAAACAATGAGCAGTTCTTC CASSWREGGNNEQFF
TRBJ1-1 NA NA 16 TRBV6-4 TGTGCCAGCAGTTACCGGGCCAAAAACGGGAACACTGAAGCTTTCTTT CASSYRAKNGNTEAFF
TRBJ2-5 NA NA 15 TRBV5-1 TGCGCCAGCAGCTTGGCCGCAGGCTCTCAAGAGACCCAGTACTTC CASSLAAGSQETQYF
TRBJ1-5 NA once 11 TRBV5-6 TGTGCCAGCAGCTTGGGACAGCCCCAGCATTTT CASSLGQPQHF
TRBJ1-4 NA NA 16 TRBV9 TGTGCCAGCAGCGTAGGGGACATTTCAACTAATGAAAAACTGTTTTTT CASSVGDISTNEKLFF
TRBJ1-2 NA once 17 TRBV5-1 TGCGCCAGCAGCTTGTCAAATCCCAACTGGGTTAACTATGGCTACACCTTC CASSLSNPNWVNYGYTF
TRBJ1-5 NA NA 17 TRBV28 TGTGCCAGCAGTTTAAGGCCTGGGGGGAATAGCAATCAGCCCCAGCATTTT CASSLRPGGNSNQPQHF
TRBJ2-7 TRBD2 NA 13 TRBV2 TGTGCCTACCTCCGGGGACTAGCGGGCGAGCAGTACTTC CAYLRGLAGEQYF
TRBJ2-5 NA NA 11 TRBV20-1 TGCAGTGCTAGGCCTGAAGAGACCCAGTACTTC CSARPEETQYF
TRBJ1-5 NA NA 12 TRBV5-8 TGTGCCAGCAGCTTCCTTTCTCAGCCCCAGCATTTT CASSFLSQPQHF
TRBJ1-5 TRBD1 once 14 TRBV2 TGTGCCAGCAGCGCCGGGACAGAAAATCAGCCCCAGCATTTT CASSAGTENQPQHF
TRBJ1-2 NA NA 16 TRBV6-1 TGTGCCAGCAGTGAAAGTCTCAGCTCTGGAAGCTATGGCTACACCTTC CASSESLSSGSYGYTF
TRBJ1-1 NA once 12 TRBV19 TGTGCCAGTAGTATGGTAGGGATTGAAGCTTTCTTT CASSMVGIEAFF
TRBJ2-2 TRBD1 once 13 TRBV6-1 TGTGCCGGCCGACAGGGGCTCACCGGGGAGCTGTTTTTT CAGRQGLTGELFF
TRBJ1-5 NA NA 14 TRBV11-2 TGTGCCAGCAGCACAGGATTCAGCAATCAGCCCCAGCATTTT CASSTGFSNQPQHF
TRBJ1-1 NA NA 15 TRBV18 TGTGCCAGCGGCTTAGACGTTATGGGGGCTGGCGAAGCTTTCTTT CASGLDVMGAGEAFF
TRBJ2-1 NA NA 11 TRBV13 TGTGCCAGCAGCCCCCATGGGGAGCAGTTCTTC CASSPHGEQFF
TRBJ2-5 NA NA 18 TRBV18 TGTGCCAGCTCACCCAACCAGGGCAAAGACAGGGCGGGGGAGACCCAGTACTTC CASSPNQGKDRAGETQYF
TRBJ2-3 TRBD2 NA 17 TRBV5-6 TGTGCCAGCAGCTTTGGGGTGGCGGGAGGCCTCACAGATACGCAGTATTTT CASSFGVAGGLTDTQYF
TRBJ1-2 NA NA 13 TRBV19 TGTGCCAGTAGCTTTACCCCCTCTATCGGCTACACCTTC CASSFTPSIGYTF
TRBJ2-7 TRBD1 NA 17 TRBV18 TGTGCCAGCTCACCAAGCTTAGCAGGGGGCGGCTTGATCGAGCAGTACTTC CASSPSLAGGGLIEQYF
TRBJ2-7 NA NA 13 TRBV5-6 TGTGCCAGCAGCTTGGTTAGCGTGGGCGAGCAGTACTTC CASSLVSVGEQYF
TRBJ2-7 NA NA 13 TRBV18 TGTGCCAGCTCACCTGACCCACGGGGCGAGCAGTACTTC CASSPDPRGEQYF
TRBJ2-7 TRBD1 NA 14 TRBV4-3 TGCGCCAGCAGCCAACAACGACAGGGCGCCGAGCAGTACTTC CASSQQRQGAEQYF
TRBJ2-4 NA once 14 TRBV10-2 TGCGCCAGCAGTGAAATCCCCGCAGGAAACATTCAGTACTTC CASSEIPAGNIQYF
TRBJ1-2 TRBD1 NA 15 TRBV10-3 TGTGCCATCAGTCCTCAACGGGACAGTTGGAATGGCTACACCTTC CAISPQRDSWNGYTF
TRBJ2-7 NA NA 15 TRBV18 TGTGCCAGCTCACCACGTACAGGACCCTCCTACGAGCAGTACTTC CASSPRTGPSYEQYF
TRBJ2-1 NA NA 14 TRBV7-3 TGTGCCAGCAGCTTAAATCAGGGCGGGCTTGAGCAGTTCTTC CASSLNQGGLEQFF
TRBJ2-1 TRBD2 NA 15 TRBV19 TGTGCCAGTAGTATGACGGGAGGCCACTACAATGAGCAGTTCTTC CASSMTGGHYNEQFF
TRBJ2-3 NA NA 12 TRBV25-1 TGTGCCAGCAGTGACCTTGTGAATACGCAGTATTTT CASSDLVNTQYF
TRBJ2-7 NA NA 13 TRBV6-8 TGTGCCAGCAGTTACGTGGGGACCTACGAGCAGTACTTC CASSYVGTYEQYF